This paragraph reports one T cell receptor beta chain. Only one count was recorded for this clone. Its antigen has not been determined. The record has no base qualities; no much larger clone is one base away. Through the immunoSEQ TRB Survey service, multiplex V and J primers were used to amplify rearranged CDR3 beta regions from genomic DNA. To keep depth equal across samples, survey-level sequencing depth of up to 500,000 reads per sample was applied. The libraries were purified and pooled, then sequenced using Illumina technology. Per the original workflow: Productive clonality, sample overlap, pairwise scatters, CDR3 beta length, V/D/J gene usage and productiveness were all assessed with the immunoSEQ online tools. Calculated diversity was defined as the number of unique rearrangements divided by total templates, multiplied by 100, and Shannon and Simpson indices were computed as well. Principal component analysis used the R prcomp function and ggbiplot package on Z-score normalized data. Morisita's index was used to quantify blood-rectal clonal overlap within each subject. The immuneACCESS repertoire file appears here via TCRdb, limited to in-frame rearrangements. These files lack a portion of the clones; in checked studies, under half of the deficit traces to unresolved V genes, and the cause of the others is not known. V and J calls and clone size are given by that table; D and trimming were obtained from the DNA. Recorded for this sample are about 60,000 clones; 85% to 90% of them occurred a single time. Roughly 1.5% of the sample is taken by the ten largest.

This record comes from a study of pediatric ulcerative colitis (dated by TCRdb to between 2018 and 2020). With respect to the entire study: Nine newly diagnosed, treatment-naive pediatric ulcerative colitis patients and a few non-IBD control children each provided paired blood and rectal samples. Summary of the overall study and its limitations: With only four individuals, the healthy control group was small. Significantly higher autologous blood-rectal clonal overlap was found in ulcerative colitis patients than in controls, which suggested increased T cell trafficking to inflamed tissue. A couple of patients' blood samples yielded substantially fewer templates for technical reasons and were excluded from blood-rectal overlap analysis. Because the repertoires came from total lymphocyte DNA, rare subsets such as regulatory T cells may have patterns that are not reflected. Two rectal CDR3 clonotypes were found in every ulcerative colitis patient but in no control. Rectal repertoire features separated controls, mild-moderate and acute severe colitis patients; acute severe colitis showed reduced rectal diversity due to clonal expansions.

In controls, colonoscopy was performed for suspected IBD, macroscopically and histologically normal endoscopy was observed, and no IBD diagnosis was made within the following year. A blood sample was obtained concurrently with the colonoscopy. The Wizard kit (Promega) was used to extract genomic DNA from the blood and intestinal samples. The germline V gene encodes CDR1 SGHNT and CDR2 YYREEE (reference sequence). From cysteine to phenylalanine, the CDR3 is 17 amino acids long. Left in the record is the CDR3 DNA by itself, 51 bases read in frame from the first base. Here V drops 0 bases and J drops 4 bases, and the junction holds 8 bases not matched to any gene.

The V and J segments used are TRBV5-4 and TRBJ2-3; 10 middle bases align to TRBD2. This TCR was sampled from a boy between 10 and 17 years old who was a control in a study of pediatric ulcerative colitis. Source material: blood. In nucleotide form, the sequence is TGTGCCAGCAGCTTGGATGGTCTAGCGGGAGTGTCAGATACGCAGTATTTT. Translated, it gives CASSLDGLAGVSDTQYF.